This TCR beta chain was obtained from a study of blood T cell repertoires in COVID-19. Study as a whole: The United States, Italy and Spain supplied acute and convalescent COVID-19 samples. T cells, B-cell-depleted T cells, or PBMCs supplied cDNA or gDNA.

Per the original methods: It was from reference gene primer amplification that nucleated cell counts were estimated. Sequencing was performed with immunoSEQ multiplex PCR; in TCRdb, only in-frame clones are kept and a portion is missing. The D gene and trimming were derived from the DNA, and the V and J assignments and clone size from that table. This sample has under 350,000 clones, with 75% to 90% found just once. This clone was observed a single time. Sequenced input: peripheral blood. The sequence derives from a man in his forties or fifties with acute or convalescent COVID-19.

The CDR3 DNA is TGCGCCAGCGGGACAGGTCAATCGACTGAAGCTTTCTTT. Translation gives CASGTGQSTEAFF. V usage is TRBV5-1 and J usage is TRBJ1-1, with 8 positions matching TRBD1. V lost 7 bases to trimming and J lost 5 bases; unmatched junction nucleotides: 7. Germline V gene data show CDR1 as SGHRS and CDR2 as YFSETQ. This CDR3 spans 13 amino acids.